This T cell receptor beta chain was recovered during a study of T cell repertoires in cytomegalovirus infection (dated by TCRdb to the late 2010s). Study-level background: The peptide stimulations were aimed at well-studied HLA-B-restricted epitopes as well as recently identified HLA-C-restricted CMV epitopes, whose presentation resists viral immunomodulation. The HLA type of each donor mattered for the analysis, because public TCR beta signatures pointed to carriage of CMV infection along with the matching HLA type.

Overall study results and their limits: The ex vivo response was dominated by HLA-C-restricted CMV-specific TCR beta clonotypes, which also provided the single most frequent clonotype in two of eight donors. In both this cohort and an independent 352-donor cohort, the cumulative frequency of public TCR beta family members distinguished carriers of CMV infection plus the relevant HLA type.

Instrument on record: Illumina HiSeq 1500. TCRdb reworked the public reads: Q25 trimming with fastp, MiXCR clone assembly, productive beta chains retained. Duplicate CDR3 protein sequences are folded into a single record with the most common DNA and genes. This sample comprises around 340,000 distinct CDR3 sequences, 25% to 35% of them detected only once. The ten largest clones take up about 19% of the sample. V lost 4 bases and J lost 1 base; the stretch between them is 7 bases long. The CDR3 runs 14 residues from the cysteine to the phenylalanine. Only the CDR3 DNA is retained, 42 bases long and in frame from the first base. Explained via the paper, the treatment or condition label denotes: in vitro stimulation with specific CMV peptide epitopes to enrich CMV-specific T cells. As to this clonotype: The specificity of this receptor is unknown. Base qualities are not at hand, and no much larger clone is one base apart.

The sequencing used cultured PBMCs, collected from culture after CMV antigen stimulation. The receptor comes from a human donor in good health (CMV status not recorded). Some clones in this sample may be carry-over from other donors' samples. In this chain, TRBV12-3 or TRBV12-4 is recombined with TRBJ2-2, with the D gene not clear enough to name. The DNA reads TGTGCCAGCAGTTCGGAGCTGAACACCGGGGAGCTGTTTTTT. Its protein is CASSSELNTGELFF.